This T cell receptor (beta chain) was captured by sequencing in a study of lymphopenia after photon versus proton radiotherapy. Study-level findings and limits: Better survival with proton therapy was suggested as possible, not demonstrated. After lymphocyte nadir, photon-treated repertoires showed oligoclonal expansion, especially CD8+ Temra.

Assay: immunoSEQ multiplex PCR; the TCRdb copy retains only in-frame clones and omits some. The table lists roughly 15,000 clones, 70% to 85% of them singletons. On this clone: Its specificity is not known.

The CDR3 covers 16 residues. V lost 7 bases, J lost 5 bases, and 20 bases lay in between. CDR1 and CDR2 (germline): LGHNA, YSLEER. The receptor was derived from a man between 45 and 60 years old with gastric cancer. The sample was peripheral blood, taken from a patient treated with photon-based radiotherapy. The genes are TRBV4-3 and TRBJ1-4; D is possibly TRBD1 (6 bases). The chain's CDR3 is CASNGGTTRGNEKLFF. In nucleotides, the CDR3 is TGCGCCAGCAACGGGGGGACAACCAGAGGAAATGAAAAACTGTTTTTT.